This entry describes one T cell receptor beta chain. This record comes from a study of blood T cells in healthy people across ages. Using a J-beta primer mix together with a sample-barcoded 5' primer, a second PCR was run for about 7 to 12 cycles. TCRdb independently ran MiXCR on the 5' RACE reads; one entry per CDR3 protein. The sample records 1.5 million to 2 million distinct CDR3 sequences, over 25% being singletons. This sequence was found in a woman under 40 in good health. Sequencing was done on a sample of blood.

The CDR3 DNA reads as TGCGCCAGCAGCCAAACTACCGGGACAGCCTATGGCTACACCTTC. Translation gives CASSQTTGTAYGYTF. The chain joins TRBV4-3 to TRBJ1-2; TRBD1 agrees at 7 bases. The CDR3 loop spans 15 amino acids. Germline trimming cut 2 bases from V and 4 bases from J; bases unmatched to any gene: 7. CDR1 LGHNA and CDR2 YSLEER come from the germline V gene.